The 2 T cell receptor beta chains below were found in one sample sequenced in a study of cytomegalovirus exposure and HLA in healthy donors. Primers: 60 Vbeta forward and 13 Jbeta reverse. The protocol was immunoSEQ multiplex PCR, while the TCRdb copy is restricted to in-frame clones and leaves out a portion. The data show roughly 120,000 clones, with 73% seen just once and about 4.4% held by the top ten. What was sequenced was PBMCs. These receptor sequences come from a man aged 55-75 years in good health and CMV-seropositive.

This clone was picked up a small number of times. This rearrangement joins TRBV2 to TRBJ2-7; 12 bases fit TRBD2. Losses at the gene ends were 4 bases for V and 6 bases for J; bases not matched to a gene: 7. The CDR3 spans 15 residues. Germline CDR1 is SNHLY and CDR2 is FYNNEI. CDR3 sequence reads: CASSGLAGDPFEQYF. As DNA, the CDR3 is TGTGCCAGCAGTGGACTAGCGGGGGACCCTTTCGAGCAGTACTTC.

In its sample, this clone was seen once. V is TRBV7-2 and J is TRBJ1-2, with D maybe TRBD1 (6 bases). This CDR3 has 13 amino acids. CDR1 and CDR2 from the germline V gene are SGHTA and FQGNSA. Between the trimmed V and J ends, which lost 5 bases and 7 bases, there was a span of 14 bases. CDR3 sequence reads: CASSVQGISGYTF. CDR3 sequence (DNA): TGTGCCAGCAGCGTACAGGGTATCAGTGGCTACACCTTC.